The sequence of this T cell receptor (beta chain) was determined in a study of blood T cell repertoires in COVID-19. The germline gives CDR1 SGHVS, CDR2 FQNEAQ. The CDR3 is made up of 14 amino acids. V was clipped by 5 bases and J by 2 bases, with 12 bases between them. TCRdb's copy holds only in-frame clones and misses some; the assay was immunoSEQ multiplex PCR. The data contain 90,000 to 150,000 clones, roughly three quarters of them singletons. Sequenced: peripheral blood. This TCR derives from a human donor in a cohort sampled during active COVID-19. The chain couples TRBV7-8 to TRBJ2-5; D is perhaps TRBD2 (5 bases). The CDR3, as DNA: TGTGCCAGCAGCGGGAGCCCTGGTCAAGAGACCCAGTACTTC. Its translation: CASSGSPGQETQYF.